This entry lists 8 T cell receptor beta chains sequenced from one sample in a study of CD8+ T cells in alopecia areata. Sequencing relied on a cDNA template that was reverse transcribed from extracted RNA. Profiling relied on immunoSEQ multiplex PCR, and the TCRdb table lists in-frame clones only, not all of them. The data show about 110,000 clones, over 55% seen once. Sequenced sample: NKG2D-low CD8+ T cells sorted from blood. The origin of the receptors is a human donor with alopecia areata.

This sequence joins TRBV5-1 and TRBJ2-1; D not certain. Trimming pared 1 base from V and 4 bases from J, leaving 6 bases between. Germline-derived CDR1 and CDR2 are SGHRS and YFSETQ. The CDR3 consists of 13 residues. The CDR3 DNA sequence: TGCGCCAGCAGCTTGACCGGATACAATGAGCAGTTCTTC. Its translation: CASSLTGYNEQFF.

J is TRBJ2-7 and V is TRBV30; 7 nucleotides align to TRBD2. Germline assignment: CDR1 GTSNPN and CDR2 SVGIG (reference sequence). V lost 5 bases, J lost 5 bases, and 9 bases stayed unmatched. CDR3 size: 13 residues. The CDR3 DNA reads as TGTGCCTGGGCAGGTAATGGGGGGGACGAGCAGTACTTC. Amino acid sequence: CAWAGNGGDEQYF.

The rearrangement joins TRBV7-9 to TRBJ1-1, with D unclear. The CDR3 runs to 14 residues. CDR1 is SEHNR, CDR2 FQNEAQ, per germline (reference sequence). The V end was cut by 5 bases, the J end by 1 base, with 11 bases between. CDR3 residues: CASSDEAPNTEAFF. The CDR3 coding sequence is TGTGCCAGCAGCGACGAGGCTCCGAACACTGAAGCTTTCTTT.

This clone was counted between two and nine times. This chain uses TRBV18 with TRBJ1-1; D perhaps matches TRBD1 (6 bases). V lost 8 bases to trimming and J lost 0 bases, with 16 bases between them. Germline CDR1 is KGHSH and CDR2 is LQKENI. This CDR3 has 15 residues. The CDR3 loop reads CASHSGHHLNTEAFF. The DNA of the CDR3 is TGTGCCAGCCATTCGGGACACCACCTGAACACTGAAGCTTTCTTT.

This clone was detected only once. The chain recombines TRBV4-1 with TRBJ1-4, with a tentative D call TRBD1 (5 bases). The V gene's germline CDR1 is MGHRA and CDR2 YSYEKL. CDR3 size: 14 residues. V lost 3 bases and J 7 bases, leaving 12 bases between the germline ends. This CDR3 reads CASSHQPGGEKLFF. The CDR3 DNA is TGCGCCAGCAGCCACCAACCGGGGGGTGAAAAACTGTTTTTT.

This chain links TRBV6-5 with TRBJ2-6; D remains unclear. V was trimmed by 4 bases and J by 4 bases, leaving 11 bases between them. The CDR3 is 15 amino acids. In germline, CDR1 is MNHEY, CDR2 SVGAGI. DNA of the CDR3: TGTGCCAGCAGTTCTCCTCTCTTAGGGGCCAACGTCCTGACTTTC. Its translation: CASSSPLLGANVLTF.

This chain uses TRBV14 with TRBJ2-1; TRBD2 agrees at 7 bases. Germline CDR1 reads SGHDN; CDR2 reads FVKESK. V was clipped by 4 bases and J by 4 bases; unmatched bases: 10. The CDR3 is 16 residues long. The CDR3 DNA reads as TGTGCCAGCAGCCCTACTGGGCTAGCGGCTTACAATGAGCAGTTCTTC. Its translation is CASSPTGLAAYNEQFF.

This clone was seen a handful of times. V and J are TRBV28 and TRBJ2-3; maybe TRBD2 (5 bases). The germline CDR1 and CDR2 sequences are MDHEN and SYDVKM. The CDR3 runs 12 residues. Trimming removed 9 bases from V and 4 bases from J, with 11 bases in between. CDR3 in amino acids: CASWPGADTQYF. For the CDR3, the DNA is TGTGCCAGTTGGCCCGGGGCAGATACGCAGTATTTT.